This TCR beta chain was identified during a study of sequential checkpoint blockade in melanoma. Only in-frame clones appear in the TCRdb table, and some are missing; sequencing was by immunoSEQ multiplex PCR. The data contain about 6,100 clones, about 20% of them singletons. The germline V and J ends were trimmed by 3 bases and 8 bases, with 22 bases remaining between them. This CDR3 region has 16 residues. Looked up from germline, CDR1 is SGDLS and CDR2 is YYNGEE. This clone was seen at least ten times. As to treatment: randomized to nivolumab then ipilimumab (arm A) or the reverse (arm B). The V call is TRBV9, the J call TRBJ2-3; the D gene is possibly TRBD2 (5 bases). This TCR came from a human donor with melanoma. Sequenced here: tumor tissue (inferred from file names), sampled from a patient given nivolumab and ipilimumab in sequence. CDR3 bases: TGTGCCAGCAGCGCAAGTTCGGGATCCCCAACGGGTACGCAGTATTTT. This sequence encodes CASSASSGSPTGTQYF.